The T cell receptor beta chain described here comes from a study of spatial heterogeneity in lung cancer. As for the study in general: Researchers sequenced follow-up PBMC samples if they had them, and these came a median of around two years after resection.

Time point described: blood at routine non-recurrence follow-up after resection. Trimming took 0 bases from V and 8 from J; bases not matched to a gene: 6. CDR3 length: 15 amino acids. TCRdb independently ran MiXCR on the 5' RACE reads; one entry per CDR3 protein. The data contain around 15,000 distinct CDR3 sequences, 19% of them singletons. There are a few counts of this clonotype. The starting material was PBMCs, obtained at follow-up. The gene calls are TRBV23-1 and TRBJ2-1, with TRBD2 identical over 8 bases. TRBV23-1 counts as an open reading frame of uncertain function. The TCR was taken from a male donor with early-stage non-small cell lung cancer. The CDR3 region has the DNA TGCGCCAGCAGTCAATCGACGGGGGGGCCCGATGAGCAGTTCTTC. This codes for CASSQSTGGPDEQFF.